This record looks at one T cell receptor (beta chain) sequence and its context. These data originate in a study of shared T cell receptors in the human thymus. The protocol was immunoSEQ multiplex PCR, while the TCRdb copy is restricted to in-frame clones and leaves out a portion. In the table there are just under 550,000 clones, around three quarters of which are singletons. V lost 0 bases and J lost 1, with 10 bases in between. The CDR3 is 16 amino acids. CDR1 is KGHSH, CDR2 LQKENI, per germline. These same data were also listed under a study on human thymus T cells. According to that study: Resections from corrective heart surgery provided thymus tissue. Repertoires from thymus and blood appeared to show biased V and J gene usage. Unrelated individuals had highly overlapping thymic repertoires, as reported in related research.

The chain has TRBV18 and TRBJ2-1; TRBD1 is a possible D gene (5 bases). The sample consisted of thymocytes. This receptor was obtained from a boy younger than two with a congenital heart defect. Here the CDR3 DNA reads TGTGCCAGCTCACCACCGAAGGGGTATTCCTACAATGAGCAGTTCTTC. Its protein is CASSPPKGYSYNEQFF.